The rows below give T cell receptor beta chains drawn from one sample of a study of CD8+ T cells in alopecia areata. Measured with immunoSEQ multiplex PCR; TCRdb has only the in-frame clones, and not every one. Among 150,000 or so clones listed, about 53% were seen once. Material: CD8+ T cells sorted from blood, obtained at week 0. The receptors here all came from a human donor with alopecia areata. The CDR3 runs from the conserved cysteine through the conserved F or W. A D gene is named only where the DNA matches it firmly. Clone size is given for some rows only: seen once, a few or many times, or a class if the clone is expanded.

V gene,D gene,clone size,J gene,CDR3 DNA,CDR3 protein
TRBV29-1,-,few,TRBJ2-2,TGCAGCGTTGTACTCTCGGGTATATGGACCGGGGAGCTGTTTTTT,CSVVLSGIWTGELFF
TRBV4-3,TRBD2,few,TRBJ2-3,TGCGCCAGCAGCCAAGATCGGGCTAGCGGGGGGGTCGGAGATACGCAGTATTTT,CASSQDRASGGVGDTQYF
TRBV28,-,-,TRBJ2-6,TGTGCCAGCAGTTTGCTACACGTCTCTGGGGCCAACGTCCTGACTTTC,CASSLLHVSGANVLTF
TRBV30,-,-,TRBJ1-2,TGTGCCTGGAGTGTAGGGGGTTTGCGTGGCTACACCTTC,CAWSVGGLRGYTF
TRBV7-9,TRBD1,-,TRBJ2-1,TGTGCCAGCAGCTTATTCCCCAGGAAAGACAGGGGAGGCAATGAGCAGTTCTTC,CASSLFPRKDRGGNEQFF
TRBV6-5,-,once,TRBJ2-1,TGTGCCAGCAGGAACAGGGTAGTCAATGAGCAGTTCTTC,CASRNRVVNEQFF
TRBV7-8,-,-,TRBJ2-5,TGTGCCAGCAGCCCCCGGGGGAAAGAGACCCAGTACTTC,CASSPRGKETQYF
TRBV11-2,-,few,TRBJ2-1,-,CASSDSGQGSYNEQFF
TRBV30,TRBD1,-,TRBJ1-1,TGTGCCTGGACTTGGACAGGGGGGACTGAAGCTTTCTTT,CAWTWTGGTEAFF
TRBV7-8,-,-,TRBJ2-5,TGTGCCAGCAGCAAGGGGACCAACCAAGAGACCCAGTACTTC,CASSKGTNQETQYF
TRBV4-1,TRBD1,-,TRBJ1-4,TGCGCCAGCAGCCCTAGGGGGCAAAGTAATGAAAAACTGTTTTTT,CASSPRGQSNEKLFF
TRBV29-1,TRBD1,few,TRBJ2-7,TGCAGCGTTGAAGATGCAGTTGGGACAGGGATCTCCTACGAGCAGTACTTC,CSVEDAVGTGISYEQYF
TRBV29-1,-,-,TRBJ2-5,TGCAGCGTTGTGGACGGGACCCCCGGAGAGACCCAGTACTTC,CSVVDGTPGETQYF
TRBV23-1,-,few,TRBJ1-5,TGCGCCAGCAGTTCCAACCGGGAGAGCAATCAGCCCCAGCATTTT,CASSSNRESNQPQHF
TRBV30,-,few,TRBJ2-1,TGTGCCTGGAGTGGACAGTTCGACAATGAGCAGTTCTTC,CAWSGQFDNEQFF
TRBV15,-,-,TRBJ1-2,TGTGCCACCAGCGGGACAATGACCCGCTATGGCTACACCTTC,CATSGTMTRYGYTF
TRBV21-1,-,-,TRBJ2-7,TGTGCCAGCAGCAAGTGGTACAGCGGTTTTTGGCAGTACTTC,CASSKWYSGFWQYF
TRBV30,-,-,TRBJ1-2,TGTGCCTGGACCACCGGAGGGCAGGACTACACCTTC,CAWTTGGQDYTF
TRBV9,TRBD2,-,TRBJ2-3,TGTGCCAGCAGCGTAGGAGCGGGGGGTCGCACAGATACGCAGTATTTT,CASSVGAGGRTDTQYF
TRBV27,-,few,TRBJ2-7,TGTGCCAGCAGTTACCGACCCTGGGGGACCTACGAGCAGTACTTC,CASSYRPWGTYEQYF
TRBV29-1,TRBD1,-,TRBJ1-1,TGCAGCATCACCGGGACAGAGAACACTGAAGCTTTCTTT,CSITGTENTEAFF
TRBV30,-,few,TRBJ1-4,TGTGCCTGGAGTTCCGAGCCCGGAGAACTGTTTTTT,CAWSSEPGELFF
TRBV5-1,-,few,TRBJ1-1,TGCGCCAGCAGCACCCGGACAGCTAACACTGAAGCTTTCTTT,CASSTRTANTEAFF
TRBV5-1,-,-,TRBJ2-7,TGCGCCAGCAGCACCGTACGGGGTAACGAGCAGTACTTC,CASSTVRGNEQYF
TRBV27,-,-,TRBJ1-5,TGTGCCAGCAGTTTATTACCCCTCACGGGGGACAAACCCCAGCATTTT,CASSLLPLTGDKPQHF
TRBV10-3,TRBD2,-,TRBJ2-7,TGTGCCATCAGTGATGGACCCGGGACTAGCGGCTCCTACGAGCAGTACTTC,CAISDGPGTSGSYEQYF
TRBV7-8,-,few,TRBJ2-1,TGTGCCAGCAGCTTAGCGGTCAATCCGGGGGGACATCCCAATGAGCAGTTCTTC,CASSLAVNPGGHPNEQFF
TRBV2,-,medium-sized,TRBJ2-4,TGTGCCAGCAGTGACGAGGCAGGCCTAGCCAAAAACATTCAGTACTTC,CASSDEAGLAKNIQYF
TRBV11-2,-,once,TRBJ2-2,TGTGCCAGCAGCTCCGCGGTCACCGGGGAGCTGTTTTTT,CASSSAVTGELFF
TRBV7-7,-,-,TRBJ2-1,TGTGCCAGCAGCCCGACAGGCAGCGGATGGGATGAGCAGTTCTTC,CASSPTGSGWDEQFF
TRBV6-5,-,-,TRBJ1-1,TGTGCCAGCAGCCCTATGGGGGACTTTGGGACTGAAGCTTTCTTT,CASSPMGDFGTEAFF
TRBV4-3,-,-,TRBJ2-3,TGCGCCAGCAGCCAAGGTTCGGGGGCCGAAGGGGCCCCATTTGATACGCAGTATTTT,CASSQGSGAEGAPFDTQYF
TRBV30,-,-,TRBJ1-1,TGTGCCTGGACCCCTTCTGGGGGGGAAGCTTTCTTT,CAWTPSGGEAFF
TRBV27,TRBD1,-,TRBJ2-6,TGTGCCAGCAGTACGACAGGGGCGGCCGGGGCCAACGTCCTGACTTTC,CASSTTGAAGANVLTF
TRBV7-2,TRBD2,-,TRBJ2-3,TGTGCCAGCAGCTTGGTCGGACTAGCGGGGGGAGTCGATACGCAGTATTTT,CASSLVGLAGGVDTQYF
TRBV29-1,TRBD1,-,TRBJ1-1,TGCAGCGCCAGGGGGGGACAGTTCCGGAACACTGAAGCTTTCTTT,CSARGGQFRNTEAFF
TRBV4-1,TRBD1,-,TRBJ2-7,TGCGCCAGCAGCCAACCCACAGGGGGCGGCGAGCAGTACTTC,CASSQPTGGGEQYF
TRBV5-6,TRBD1,-,TRBJ1-2,TGTGCCAGCAGCTTGGCCCGGACAGGGTATGGCTACACCTTC,CASSLARTGYGYTF
TRBV29-1,-,-,TRBJ2-7,TGCAGCGTTGCAACAGGGTTGGGCGAGCAGTACTTC,CSVATGLGEQYF